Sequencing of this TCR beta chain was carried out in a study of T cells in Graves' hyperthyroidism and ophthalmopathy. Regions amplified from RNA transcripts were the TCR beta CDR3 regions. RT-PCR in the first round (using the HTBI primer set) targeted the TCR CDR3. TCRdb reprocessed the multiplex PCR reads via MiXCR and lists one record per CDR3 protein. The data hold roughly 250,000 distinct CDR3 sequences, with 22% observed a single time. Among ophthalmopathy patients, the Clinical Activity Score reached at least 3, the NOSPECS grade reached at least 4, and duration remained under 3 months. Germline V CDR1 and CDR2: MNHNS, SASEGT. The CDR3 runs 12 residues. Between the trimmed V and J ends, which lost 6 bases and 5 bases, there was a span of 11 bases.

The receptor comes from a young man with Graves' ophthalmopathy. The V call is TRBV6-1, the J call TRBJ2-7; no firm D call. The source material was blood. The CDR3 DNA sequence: TGTGCCAGCAGCCCTAACTATGACGAGCAGTACTTC. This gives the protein CASSPNYDEQYF.